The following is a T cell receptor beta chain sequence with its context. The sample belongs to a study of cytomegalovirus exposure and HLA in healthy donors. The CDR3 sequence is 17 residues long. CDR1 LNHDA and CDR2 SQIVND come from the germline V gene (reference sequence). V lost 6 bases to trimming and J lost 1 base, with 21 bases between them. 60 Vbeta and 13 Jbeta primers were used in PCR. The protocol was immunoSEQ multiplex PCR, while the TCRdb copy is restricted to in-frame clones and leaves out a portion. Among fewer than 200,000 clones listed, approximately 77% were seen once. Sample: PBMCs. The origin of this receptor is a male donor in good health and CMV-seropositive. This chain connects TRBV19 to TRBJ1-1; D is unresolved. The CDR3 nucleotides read TGTGCCAGTAGCATCGGGTTCCCTCCTGGAGAGAACACTGAAGCTTTCTTT. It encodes CASSIGFPPGENTEAFF. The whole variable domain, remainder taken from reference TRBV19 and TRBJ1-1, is DGGITQSPKYLFRKEGQNVTLSCEQNLNHDAMYWYRQDPGQGLRLIYYSQIVNDFQKGDIAEGYSVSREKKESFPLTVTSAQKNPTAFYLCASSIGFPPGENTEAFFGQGTRLTVV.